Below, 17 T cell receptor beta chains from the same sample are listed, as sequenced in a study of shared clonotypes between healthy human individuals. The data were produced by immunoSEQ multiplex PCR, yet TCRdb's version contains in-frame clones alone and is incomplete. The sample carries millions of clones, just under 95% recorded once. Naive CD8 populations comprised CD45RO-negative cells positively selected for CCR7, excluding terminally differentiated effector memory CD45RA+ cells. Material: naive CD8+ T cells sorted from blood. The receptors come from a man between 18 and 35 years old in good health.

The CDR3 DNA reads TGTGCCAGCAGTTATCAGGGGGCGCCTCAGCCCCAGCATTTT. Amino acids: CASSYQGAPQPQHF. The chain couples TRBV6-6 to TRBJ1-5; TRBD1 aligns across 8 bases. Germline assignment: CDR1 MNHNY and CDR2 SVGAGI (reference sequence). V lost 3 bases and J lost 6; bases outside the gene matches: 4. CDR3 length: 14 amino acids.

The rearrangement links TRBV11-2 to TRBJ2-5; 10 positions match TRBD2. There are 15 residues in the CDR3. The germline V gene encodes CDR1 SGHAT and CDR2 FQNNGV. V trimming: 5 bases; J trimming: 1 base; junction bases outside the gene matches: 4. This CDR3 reads CASSRGLALQETQYF. The CDR3 DNA is TGTGCCAGCAGCCGGGGACTAGCGCTCCAAGAGACCCAGTACTTC.

V is TRBV6-4 and J is TRBJ1-2, with 7 bases matching TRBD1. The CDR3 contains 11 residues. V lost 9 bases to trimming and J lost 6 bases; unmatched junction nucleotides: 4. The germline V gene has CDR1 MRHNA and CDR2 SNTAGT. The CDR3 region is CARFRGNGYTF. Here the CDR3 DNA reads TGTGCCAGATTCAGGGGGAATGGCTACACCTTC.

The J gene is TRBJ2-1, the V gene TRBV4-3, with D perhaps TRBD1 (5 bases). The germline V and J ends were trimmed by 4 bases and 0 bases, with 10 bases remaining between them. From germline, CDR1 is LGHNA and CDR2 YSLEER. There are 15 residues in the CDR3. As DNA, the CDR3 is TGCGCCAGCAGCCGGACATCTAGCTCCTACAATGAGCAGTTCTTC. Its translation: CASSRTSSSYNEQFF.

The chain is built from TRBV6-1 and TRBJ2-1; no clear D gene. The CDR3 sequence is 16 residues long. CDR1 MNHNS and CDR2 SASEGT come from the germline V gene. V lost 4 bases and J lost 7, with 20 bases in between. This CDR3 is CASSVSSGFGVNEQFF. CDR3 nucleotide sequence: TGTGCCAGCAGTGTCTCGAGTGGTTTCGGTGTGAATGAGCAGTTCTTC.

The chain uses TRBV27 and TRBJ2-7, with a weak D call TRBD1 (6 bases). The germline V gene encodes CDR1 MNHEY and CDR2 SMNVEV (reference sequence). Trimming took 7 bases from V and 7 from J, leaving 17 bases between them. This CDR3 comprises 13 residues. This CDR3 is CASKTGGGREQYF. Here the CDR3 DNA reads TGTGCCAGCAAGACAGGTGGGGGTAGGGAGCAGTACTTC.

Written as DNA, the CDR3 is TGCGCCAGCAGCCACACGGCTGGACTCCAGCTCGAGCAGTACTTC. This gives the protein CASSHTAGLQLEQYF. This chain links TRBV4-3 with TRBJ2-7, with D perhaps matching TRBD2 (5 bases). This CDR3 is built from 15 residues. V was shortened by 3 bases and J by 6 bases, with 18 bases between the two germline ends. Germline V CDR1 and CDR2: LGHNA, YSLEER.

The chain is built from TRBV7-2 and TRBJ2-7; the D gene is possibly TRBD1 (7 bases). The CDR3 runs 15 residues. V gave up 3 bases and J gave up 3 bases, with 15 bases separating them. In germline, CDR1 is SGHTA, CDR2 FQGNSA. The CDR3 nucleotides read TGTGCCAGCAGCTTGGAGAGACAGGGAGGCTACGAGCAGTACTTC. As protein: CASSLERQGGYEQYF.

The CDR3 coding sequence is TGTGCCAGCAGTTCGTCTAGCGGGGAATTCACAGATACGCAGTATTTT. It yields the protein CASSSSSGEFTDTQYF. The chain employs TRBV6-5 and TRBJ2-3; TRBD2 matches at 9 bases. V trimming: 4 bases; J trimming: 2 bases; junction bases outside the gene matches: 7. Germline V gives CDR1 MNHEY, CDR2 SVGAGI. The CDR3 has 16 residues.

J is TRBJ2-1 and V is TRBV6-1, with 8 nucleotides matching TRBD2. Per the germline V gene, CDR1 is MNHNS and CDR2 is SASEGT. J gave up 5 bases and V 6 bases, and 6 bases lay outside the gene matches. The CDR3 has 14 amino acids. The CDR3 here is CASSELAAHNEQFF. The CDR3, as DNA: TGTGCCAGCAGCGAACTAGCGGCCCACAATGAGCAGTTCTTC.

This clone was seen once. The chain has TRBV10-3 and TRBJ1-1, with D possibly TRBD1 on 6 matching bases. V was pared by 10 bases and J by 1 base, with 16 bases between. The CDR3 runs 14 residues. CDR1 and CDR2 (germline): ENHRY, SYGVKD. The CDR3 coding sequence is TGTGCCACCGGAACGGGACAAACGAACACTGAAGCTTTCTTT. Protein: CATGTGQTNTEAFF.

The gene calls are TRBV28 and TRBJ2-2; D unclear. Trimming took off 5 bases at V and 4 bases at J, with 5 bases between the two ends. This CDR3 spans 12 amino acids. Germline assignment: CDR1 MDHEN and CDR2 SYDVKM. The CDR3 sequence: CASSIGTGELFF. In nucleotides, the CDR3 is TGTGCCAGCAGTATCGGCACCGGGGAGCTGTTTTTT.

The J gene is TRBJ1-1, the V gene TRBV4-1; tentatively, D is TRBD1 (6 bases). Trimming cost V 10 bases and J 2 bases, with 20 bases left between them. The CDR3 consists of 15 residues. CDR1 and CDR2 (germline): MGHRA, YSYEKL. This CDR3 reads CATRGQGTINTEAFF. In DNA form, the CDR3 reads TGCGCCACCAGGGGCCAGGGAACCATAAACACTGAAGCTTTCTTT.

The J gene is TRBJ1-5, the V gene TRBV4-1, with D unresolved. Trimming removed 1 base at V and 13 bases at J, with 17 bases between. The CDR3 covers 14 residues. Germline CDR1 and CDR2: MGHRA and YSYEKL. CDR3 sequence reads: CASSQVGELSGQHF. CDR3 DNA: TGCGCCAGCAGCCAAGTCGGGGAATTAAGCGGGCAGCATTTT.

V and J are TRBV7-2 and TRBJ2-1; 11 bases align to TRBD2. This CDR3 spans 14 amino acids. V was pared by 3 bases and J by 8 bases, with 3 bases of the junction left unmatched. Germline V gene data show CDR1 as SGHTA and CDR2 as FQGNSA. The CDR3 loop reads CASSFSGGADEQFF. The CDR3 DNA sequence: TGTGCCAGCAGCTTTAGCGGGGGGGCCGATGAGCAGTTCTTC. Supplemented by reference TRBV7-2 and TRBJ2-1, the full variable domain reads GAGVSQSPSNKVTEKGKDVELRCDPISGHTALYWYRQSLGQGLEFLIYFQGNSAPDKSGLPSDRFSAERTGGSVSTLTIQRTQQEDSAVYLCASSFSGGADEQFFGPGTRLTVL.

This chain links TRBV6-1 with TRBJ1-1; a weak D match, TRBD1 (6 bases). The CDR3 runs to 11 residues. Trimming pared 6 bases from V and 7 bases from J, leaving 9 bases between. Germline V gene sequence: CDR1 MNHNS, CDR2 SASEGT. CDR3 DNA: TGTGCCAGCAGATTAGGGGGTGAAGCTTTCTTT. Its protein is CASRLGGEAFF.

The chain has TRBV7-8 and TRBJ1-2, with TRBD1 matching over 7 bases. Germline V CDR1 and CDR2: SGHVS, FQNEAQ. V gave up 0 bases and J gave up 0 bases; unmatched junction bases: 1. This CDR3 region has 15 residues. The chain's CDR3 is CASSLAGQTNYGYTF. The CDR3 DNA reads as TGTGCCAGCAGCTTAGCGGGACAGACTAACTATGGCTACACCTTC.